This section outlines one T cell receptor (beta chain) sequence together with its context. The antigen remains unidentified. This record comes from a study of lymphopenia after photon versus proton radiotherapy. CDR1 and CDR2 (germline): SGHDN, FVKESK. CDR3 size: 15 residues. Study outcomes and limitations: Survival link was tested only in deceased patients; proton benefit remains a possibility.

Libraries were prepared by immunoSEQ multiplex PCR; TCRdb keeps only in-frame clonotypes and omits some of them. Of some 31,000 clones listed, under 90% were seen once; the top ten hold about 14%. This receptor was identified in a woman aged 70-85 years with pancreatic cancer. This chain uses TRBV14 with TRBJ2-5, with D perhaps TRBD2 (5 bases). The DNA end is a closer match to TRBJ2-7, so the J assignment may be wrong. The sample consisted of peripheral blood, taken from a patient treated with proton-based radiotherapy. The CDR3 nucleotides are TGTGCCAGCAGCCAAGTTAGAGCAGCGGCCTACGAGCAGTACTTC. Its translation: CASSQVRAAAYEQYF.